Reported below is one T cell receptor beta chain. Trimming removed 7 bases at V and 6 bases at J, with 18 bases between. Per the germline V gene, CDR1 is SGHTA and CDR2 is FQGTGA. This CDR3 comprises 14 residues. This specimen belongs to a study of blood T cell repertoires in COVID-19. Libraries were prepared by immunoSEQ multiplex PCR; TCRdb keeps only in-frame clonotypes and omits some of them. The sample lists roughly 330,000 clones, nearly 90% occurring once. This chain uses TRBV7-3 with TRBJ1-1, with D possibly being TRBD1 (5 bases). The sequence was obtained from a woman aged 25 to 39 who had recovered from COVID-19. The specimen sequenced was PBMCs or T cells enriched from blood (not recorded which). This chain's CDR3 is CASIDPGWLAEAFF. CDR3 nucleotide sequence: TGTGCCAGCATCGACCCAGGGTGGTTGGCTGAAGCTTTCTTT.